This TCR beta chain originates from a study of shared clonotypes between healthy human individuals. Study conclusions and caveats: Among the subsets, naive ones generally showed larger estimated richness than memory ones.

As for this clone: Its cognate antigen is unknown.

The CDR3 consists of 18 residues. Germline CDR1 SGHVS, CDR2 FNYEAQ. V trimming: 3 bases; J trimming: 5 bases; junction bases outside the gene matches: 12. Running of the assay took place at deep level. This table comes from immunoSEQ multiplex PCR, and its TCRdb copy is limited to in-frame clones, with some not included. The table shows 600,000 to 750,000 clones, with around 90% occurring only once. This chain links TRBV7-6 with TRBJ2-2, with 10 bases aligning to TRBD2. Sequenced material: memory CD8+ T cells from PBMCs. Subset of the sample: CD45RO+ cells pooled with CCR7-negative TemRA cells. The sequence came from a man between 18 and 35 years old in good health. Some clones in this sample may be carry-over from other donors' samples. The CDR3 DNA reads as TGTGCCAGCAGCTTGGAGGATCTAGCGGGAGAGTTTACCGGGGAGCTGTTTTTT. As protein: CASSLEDLAGEFTGELFF.